This TCR beta chain stems from a study of blood T cell repertoires in COVID-19. As for the study in general: Italy, Spain and the United States were the sources of the convalescent and acute COVID-19 samples. Sources were T cells, B-cell-depleted T cells, or PBMCs; the material itself was cDNA or gDNA.

The sample holds one count of this clone. The CDR3 sequence is 14 residues long. With 4 bases clipped from V and 4 bases from J, the junction kept 4 bases outside the gene matches. Germline V gene lookup returns CDR1 SGHNT and CDR2 YYREEE (reference sequence). As originally analysed: Reference gene primer amplification in the assay estimated nucleated cell counts. Libraries were prepared by immunoSEQ multiplex PCR; TCRdb keeps only in-frame clonotypes and omits some of them. V and J calls and clone size come straight from that table; D and trimming were deduced from the DNA. This sample has 9,500 to 12,000 clones; 75% to 90% occur once, and the top ten carry 7.7%.

The clonotype comes from a man aged 70 or older with active COVID-19. Sequencing used peripheral blood. The gene calls are TRBV5-4 and TRBJ1-1, with TRBD1 matching over 10 bases. The CDR3 nucleotides read TGTGCCAGCAGCAGGGACAGGGGACCCACTGAAGCTTTCTTT. As protein: CASSRDRGPTEAFF. Together with reference TRBV5-4 and TRBJ1-1, the CDR3 gives the full variable domain: ETGVTQSPTHLIKTRGQQVTLRCSSQSGHNTVSWYQQALGQGPQFIFQYYREEENGRGNFPPRFSGLQFPNYSSELNVNALELDDSALYLCASSRDRGPTEAFFGQGTRLTVV.